This entry features one T cell receptor (beta chain) sequence. This record belongs to a study of blood T cell repertoires in COVID-19. As for the study in general: Sources were T cells, B-cell-depleted T cells, or PBMCs; the material itself was cDNA or gDNA.

The table came from immunoSEQ multiplex PCR; TCRdb's copy has only in-frame clones and leaves some out. The sample shows over 130,000 clones, 60% to 85% of them seen only once. Source material: peripheral blood. The receptor comes from an elderly woman with active or convalescent COVID-19.

This CDR3 reads CASRKRGGRNEQFF. The CDR3 DNA reads as TGTGCCAGCAGAAAGCGGGGGGGTCGGAATGAGCAGTTCTTC. This rearrangement joins TRBV6-5 to TRBJ2-1, with 10 bases lining up with TRBD2. V lost 6 bases and J lost 7; bases outside the gene matches: 6. Germline V gene sequence: CDR1 MNHEY, CDR2 SVGAGI. This CDR3 spans 14 amino acids.